Below, 19 T cell receptor beta chains from the same sample are listed, as sequenced in a study of Ad26.COV2.S vaccination and SARS-CoV-2 variants. Treatment specified: around 19 received Ad26.COV2.S at low or high dose, single or two shots; about five received placebo; per-sample allocation not given. After the first vaccine or placebo injection, samples were drawn on day 63. The assay was immunoSEQ multiplex PCR, and TCRdb's table has in-frame clones only and misses some. The sample lists fewer than 900,000 clones; 89% were seen once. The sequencing used peripheral blood, collected in a trial of Ad26.COV2.S vaccine versus placebo. These receptors all stem from a person aged 18-60 years who received the Ad26.COV2.S COVID-19 vaccine or a placebo.

V is TRBV5-6 and J is TRBJ1-2; D is possibly TRBD1 (6 bases). The CDR3 has 12 amino acids. V gave up 3 bases and J gave up 6 bases, with 9 bases separating them. Germline V CDR1 and CDR2: SGHDT, YYEEEE. The DNA for the CDR3 is TGTGCCAGCAGCTCAGGGGATCATGGCTACACCTTC. Translating it yields CASSSGDHGYTF.

This clone was recorded a few times. This chain uses TRBV27 with TRBJ2-7, with a weak D call TRBD1 (6 bases). The V end lost 3 bases, the J end lost 6 bases, and 15 bases lay between the germline ends. CDR3 size: 14 residues. The germline CDR1 and CDR2 sequences are MNHEY and SMNVEV (reference sequence). The CDR3 region is CASSFRDTYSEQYF. In DNA form, the CDR3 reads TGTGCCAGCAGTTTTAGGGACACCTACAGCGAGCAGTACTTC.

The chain couples TRBV19 to TRBJ2-7; D is unclear. Trimming left V 5 bases short and J 2 bases short, with 10 bases between. CDR3 length: 13 residues. CDR1 LNHDA and CDR2 SQIVND come from the germline V gene (reference sequence). The DNA of the CDR3 is TGTGCCAGTAGTCCTGACGGTCCCTACGAGCAGTACTTC. Translation: CASSPDGPYEQYF.

The V and J genes are TRBV10-3 and TRBJ1-2, with 9 bases identical to TRBD1. In germline, CDR1 is ENHRY, CDR2 SYGVKD. Trimming at V came to 10 bases and at J to 8 bases, leaving 11 bases not matched to a gene. The CDR3 consists of 13 residues. DNA of the CDR3: TGTGCCACCGACGGGACAGGGAACCGCGGCTACACCTTC. As protein: CATDGTGNRGYTF.

The rearrangement joins TRBV4-3 to TRBJ2-7; TRBD1 might be the D (6 bases). The CDR3 runs 14 residues. In germline, CDR1 is LGHNA, CDR2 YSLEER. V lost 2 bases and J lost 7, with 15 bases in between. DNA for the CDR3: TGCGCCAGCAGCCAAAACAGGGTGCTAGGGGAGCAGTACTTC. It encodes CASSQNRVLGEQYF.

This chain links TRBV10-3 with TRBJ1-1; D is undetermined. Between the trimmed V and J ends, which lost 8 bases and 0 bases, there was a span of 10 bases. Germline loops: CDR1 ENHRY, CDR2 SYGVKD. CDR3 length equals 13 residues. CDR3 nucleotide sequence: TGTGCCATCGGAGGCAGACTGAACACTGAAGCTTTCTTT. Its translation is CAIGGRLNTEAFF.

The chain recombines TRBV9 with TRBJ2-2; D ambiguous. The V gene lost 2 bases and the J gene lost 0 bases, with 5 bases spanning the gap. CDR3 length: 14 residues. The germline V gene encodes CDR1 SGDLS and CDR2 YYNGEE. CDR3 sequence (DNA): TGTGCCAGCAGCGTGACACCGAACACCGGGGAGCTGTTTTTT. This codes for CASSVTPNTGELFF.

This clone was seen only once. This chain joins TRBV18 and TRBJ1-4; maybe TRBD1 (6 bases). Germline V gene data show CDR1 as KGHSH and CDR2 as LQKENI. Between the trimmed V and J ends, which lost 2 bases and 11 bases, there was a span of 15 bases. The CDR3 covers 14 residues. The CDR3 nucleotides read TGTGCCAGCTCACCAATACAGGGATCGTACAAACTGTTTTTT. It encodes CASSPIQGSYKLFF.

This clone was picked up a small number of times. This chain joins TRBV7-9 and TRBJ2-7, with D possibly being TRBD1 (6 bases). Germline V gene data show CDR1 as SEHNR and CDR2 as FQNEAQ (reference sequence). V was trimmed by 8 bases and J by 3 bases, leaving 14 bases between them. This CDR3 is 13 amino acids long. CDR3 loop: CASRRGQLYEQYF. CDR3 in DNA: TGTGCCAGCCGTAGAGGACAGCTCTACGAGCAGTACTTC.

The chain has TRBV18 and TRBJ2-6; D is uncertain. The CDR3 sequence is 16 residues long. The germline V and J ends were trimmed by 1 base and 9 bases, with 16 bases remaining between them. The germline CDR1 and CDR2 sequences are KGHSH and LQKENI. CDR3 sequence reads: CASSPQRDAYGNVLTF. The CDR3 nucleotides read TGTGCCAGCTCACCACAGAGAGACGCCTACGGCAACGTCCTGACTTTC. The complete variable domain, with remaining parts taken from reference TRBV18 and TRBJ2-6, reads NAGVMQNPRHLVRRRGQEARLRCSPMKGHSHVYWYRQLPEEGLKFMVYLQKENIIDESGMPKERFSAEFPKEGPSILRIQQVVRGDSAAYFCASSPQRDAYGNVLTFGAGSRLTVL.

V gene TRBV24-1 combines with J gene TRBJ2-1, with 13 bases matching TRBD2. Trimming cost V 5 bases and J 8 bases; bases outside gene matches: 8. This CDR3 is built from 16 residues. Germline V gene sequence: CDR1 KGHDR, CDR2 SFDVKD. DNA for the CDR3: TGTGCCACCAGTGGATCGACTAGCGGGGGGTCGGATGAGCAGTTCTTC. It is translated as CATSGSTSGGSDEQFF.

The CDR3 region has the DNA TGTGCCAGCAGCTCAGTCCCGGGACAGGGGCAGTGGGAAAAACTGTTTTTT. Translation: CASSSVPGQGQWEKLFF. V is TRBV7-9 and J is TRBJ1-4, with 10 bases lining up with TRBD1. CDR3 size: 17 residues. Germline lookup yields CDR1 SEHNR and CDR2 FQNEAQ (reference sequence). V shed 4 bases, J shed 8 bases, and the junction held 13 bases outside the gene matches. The entire variable domain, with the rest obtained from reference TRBV7-9 and TRBJ1-4, is as follows: DTGVSQNPRHKITKRGQNVTFRCDPISEHNRLYWYRQTLGQGPEFLTYFQNEAQLEKSRLLSDRFSAERPKGSFSTLEIQRTEQGDSAMYLCASSSVPGQGQWEKLFFGSGTQLSVL.

The gene calls are TRBV5-1 and TRBJ2-1, with 11 bases identical to TRBD2. Losses at the gene ends were 4 bases for V and 5 bases for J; bases not matched to a gene: 5. The length of the CDR3 is 15 residues. Germline values: CDR1 SGHRS, CDR2 YFSETQ. The CDR3 sequence: CASSPPGLADNEQFF. Written as DNA, the CDR3 is TGCGCCAGCAGCCCCCCGGGACTAGCGGACAATGAGCAGTTCTTC.

V usage is TRBV19 and J usage is TRBJ2-3; the D gene is possibly TRBD2 (5 bases). V shed 3 bases and J shed 3 bases, with 7 bases lying between them. CDR3 length equals 13 residues. The germline gives CDR1 LNHDA, CDR2 SQIVND (reference sequence). The CDR3 sequence is CASSIGGTDTQYF. The CDR3 coding sequence is TGTGCCAGTAGTATCGGCGGGACAGATACGCAGTATTTT.

The CDR3 reads CASSIPGGDF. In nucleotides, the CDR3 is TGTGCCAGCAGCATTCCGGGAGGTGACTTC. V is TRBV21-1 and J is TRBJ2-7; the listed D gene, TRBD2, was not tested against the DNA. TRBV21-1 is shown as a pseudogene. The CDR3 has 10 residues.

This chain joins TRBV3-1 (or the pseudogene TRBV3-2) and TRBJ2-3; tentatively, D is TRBD2 (8 bases). Trimming left V 8 bases short and J 1 base short, with 28 bases between. This CDR3 contains 19 residues. Germline loops: CDR1 LGHDT, CDR2 YNNKEL (reference sequence). CDR3 residues: CASCLRGRGASVGTDTQYF. The CDR3 bases are TGTGCCAGCTGCCTAAGGGGGCGGGGGGCGTCCGTGGGCACAGATACGCAGTATTTT.

The rearrangement links TRBV7-3 to TRBJ2-1; TRBD2 matches 8 bases. This CDR3 is built from 15 residues. V dropped 5 bases and J dropped 4; count of bases not matched to a gene: 7. Germline-derived CDR1 and CDR2 are SGHTA and FQGTGA. The CDR3 DNA sequence: TGTGCCAGCAGCCTCGGGGTAGCGGGGTACAATGAGCAGTTCTTC. The encoded protein is CASSLGVAGYNEQFF.

The rearrangement joins TRBV15 to TRBJ1-2; weak D call: TRBD1 (5 bases). Trimming removed 1 base at V and 4 bases at J, with 13 bases between. Per germline, CDR1 LNHNV and CDR2 YYDKDF (reference sequence). The CDR3 runs to 15 residues. The chain's CDR3 is CATSRVRDGTYGYTF. The CDR3 nucleotides read TGTGCCACCAGCAGAGTAAGGGACGGAACCTATGGCTACACCTTC. The entire variable domain, with the rest obtained from reference TRBV15 and TRBJ1-2, is as follows: DAMVIQNPRYQVTQFGKPVTLSCSQTLNHNVMYWYQQKSSQAPKLLFHYYDKDFNNEADTPDNFQSRRPNTSFCFLDIRSPGLGDTAMYLCATSRVRDGTYGYTFGSGTRLTVV.

This clone appeared once. V is TRBV19 and J is TRBJ1-5; 7 nucleotides agree with TRBD1. The germline gives CDR1 LNHDA, CDR2 SQIVND (reference sequence). V was clipped by 6 bases and J by 1 base; unmatched bases: 6. CDR3 length: 15 amino acids. The CDR3 DNA sequence: TGTGCCAGTAGCTCCGGGACAGCCAGCAATCAGCCCCAGCATTTT. The encoded protein is CASSSGTASNQPQHF.